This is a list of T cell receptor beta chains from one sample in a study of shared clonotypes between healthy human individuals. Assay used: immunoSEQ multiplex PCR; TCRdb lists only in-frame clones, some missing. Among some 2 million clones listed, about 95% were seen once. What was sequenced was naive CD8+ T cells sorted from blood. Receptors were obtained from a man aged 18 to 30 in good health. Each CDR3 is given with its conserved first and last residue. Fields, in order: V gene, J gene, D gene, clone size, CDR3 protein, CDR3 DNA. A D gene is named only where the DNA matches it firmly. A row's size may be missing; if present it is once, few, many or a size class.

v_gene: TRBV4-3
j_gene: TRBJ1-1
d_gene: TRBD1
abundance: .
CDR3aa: CASSQGTGFNTEAFF
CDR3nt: TGCGCCAGCAGCCAAGGGACAGGGTTTAACACTGAAGCTTTCTTT

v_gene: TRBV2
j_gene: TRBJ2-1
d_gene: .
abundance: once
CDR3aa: CARGGGNNEQFF
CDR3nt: TGTGCCAGAGGAGGGGGTAACAATGAGCAGTTCTTC

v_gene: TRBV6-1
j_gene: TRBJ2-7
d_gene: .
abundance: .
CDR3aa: CASSEINSSYEQYF
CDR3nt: TGTGCCAGCAGTGAAATCAACAGCTCCTACGAGCAGTACTTC

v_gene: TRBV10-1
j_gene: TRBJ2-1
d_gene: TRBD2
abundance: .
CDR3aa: CASSEDSGGDEQFF
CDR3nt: TGCGCCAGCAGTGAGGATAGCGGGGGCGATGAGCAGTTCTTC

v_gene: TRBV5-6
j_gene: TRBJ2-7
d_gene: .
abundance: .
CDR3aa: CASSLSVYEQYF
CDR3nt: TGTGCCAGCAGCTTAAGCGTCTACGAGCAGTACTTC

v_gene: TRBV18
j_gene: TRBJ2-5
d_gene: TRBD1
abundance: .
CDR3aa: CASSPTGEEETQYF
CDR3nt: TGTGCCAGCTCACCGACAGGGGAAGAAGAGACCCAGTACTTC

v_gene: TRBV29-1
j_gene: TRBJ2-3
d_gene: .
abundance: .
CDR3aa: CSVDSVLQDPYPTDTQYF
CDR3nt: TGCAGCGTTGATTCCGTCCTGCAGGATCCCTATCCCACAGATACGCAGTATTTT

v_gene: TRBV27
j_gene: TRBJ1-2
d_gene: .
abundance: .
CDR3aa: CASSFGANYGYTF
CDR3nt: TGTGCCAGCAGTTTTGGGGCTAACTATGGCTACACCTTC

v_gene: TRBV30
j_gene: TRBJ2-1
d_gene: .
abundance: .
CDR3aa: CAWSEVLAGRDEQFF
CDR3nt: TGTGCCTGGAGTGAGGTTCTTGCGGGGCGAGATGAGCAGTTCTTC

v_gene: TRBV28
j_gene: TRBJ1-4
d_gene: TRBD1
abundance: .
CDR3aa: CASRETGANEKLFF
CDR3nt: TGTGCCAGCAGGGAGACAGGGGCTAATGAAAAACTGTTTTTT

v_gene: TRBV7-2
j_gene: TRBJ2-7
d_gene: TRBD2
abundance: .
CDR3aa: CASSLGTSGNYEQYF
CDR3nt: TGTGCCAGCAGCCTGGGGACTAGCGGGAACTACGAGCAGTACTTC

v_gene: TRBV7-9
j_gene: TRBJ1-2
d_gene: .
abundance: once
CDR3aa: CASSSGPPDYGYTF
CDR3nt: TGTGCCAGCAGCTCAGGCCCGCCCGACTATGGCTACACCTTC

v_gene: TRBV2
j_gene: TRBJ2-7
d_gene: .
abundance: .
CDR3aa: CASSVTLFPNGEQYF
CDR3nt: TGTGCCAGCAGTGTAACCCTCTTCCCAAATGGCGAGCAGTACTTC

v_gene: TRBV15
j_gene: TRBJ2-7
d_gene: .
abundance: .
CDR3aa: CATSSPPLDEQYF
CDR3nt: TGTGCCACCAGCAGCCCCCCGCTCGACGAGCAGTACTTC

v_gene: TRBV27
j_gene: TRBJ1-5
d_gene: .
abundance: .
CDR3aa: CASRTLRGDGNQPQHF
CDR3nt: TGTGCCAGCAGAACGCTACGGGGGGATGGCAATCAGCCCCAGCATTTT

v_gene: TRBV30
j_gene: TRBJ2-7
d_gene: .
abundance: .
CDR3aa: CAWRLYREGPSYEQYF
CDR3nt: TGTGCCTGGAGACTTTACAGGGAGGGACCCTCCTACGAGCAGTACTTC

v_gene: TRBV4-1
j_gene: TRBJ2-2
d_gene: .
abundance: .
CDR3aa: CASSQVEGTGELFF
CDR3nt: TGCGCCAGCAGCCAAGTGGAGGGCACCGGGGAGCTGTTTTTT

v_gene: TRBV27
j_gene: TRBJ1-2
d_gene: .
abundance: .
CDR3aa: CASSLVGPSAPLIRGYTF
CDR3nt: TGTGCCAGCAGTTTAGTGGGACCGAGTGCCCCCCTAATCCGGGGCTACACCTTC

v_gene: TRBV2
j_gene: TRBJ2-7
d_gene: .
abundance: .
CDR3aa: CASKVSGNSYEQYF
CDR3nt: TGTGCCAGCAAAGTCAGCGGAAACTCCTACGAGCAGTACTTC

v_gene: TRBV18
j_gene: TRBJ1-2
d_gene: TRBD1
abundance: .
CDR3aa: CASSPPGQGENNGYTF
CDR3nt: TGTGCCAGCTCACCACCGGGACAGGGGGAGAATAATGGCTACACCTTC

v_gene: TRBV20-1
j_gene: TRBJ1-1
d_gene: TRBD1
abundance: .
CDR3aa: CSAEGTGGAFF
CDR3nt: TGCAGTGCAGAAGGGACAGGGGGAGCTTTCTTT

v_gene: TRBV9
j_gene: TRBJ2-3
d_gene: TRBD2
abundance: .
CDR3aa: CASSVMLAGENTDTQYF
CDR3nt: TGTGCCAGCAGCGTAATGCTAGCGGGGGAAAACACAGATACGCAGTATTTT

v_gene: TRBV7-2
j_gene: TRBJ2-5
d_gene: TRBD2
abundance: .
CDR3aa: CASSPGVAGANLGETQYF
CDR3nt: TGTGCCAGCAGCCCCGGGGTAGCGGGGGCCAATCTGGGAGAGACCCAGTACTTC

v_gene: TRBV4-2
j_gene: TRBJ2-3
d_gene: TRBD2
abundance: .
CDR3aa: CASRPGTSEADTQYF
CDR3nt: TGTGCCAGCAGACCGGGGACTAGCGAAGCAGATACGCAGTATTTT

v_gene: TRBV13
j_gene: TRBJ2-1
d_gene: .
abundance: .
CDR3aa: CASSLSLHNEQFF
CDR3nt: TGTGCCAGCAGCTTATCTCTCCACAATGAGCAGTTCTTC

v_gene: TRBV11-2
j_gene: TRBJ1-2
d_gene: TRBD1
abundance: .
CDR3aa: CASSLTGVDYGYTF
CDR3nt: TGTGCCAGCAGCCTGACAGGGGTCGACTATGGCTACACCTTC

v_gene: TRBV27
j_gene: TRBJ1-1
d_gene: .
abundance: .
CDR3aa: CASRPLENTEAFF
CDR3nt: TGTGCCAGCCGACCATTGGAGAACACTGAAGCTTTCTTT

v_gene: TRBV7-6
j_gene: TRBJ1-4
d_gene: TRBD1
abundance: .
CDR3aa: CASSERTGDLEKLFF
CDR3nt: TGTGCCAGCAGTGAGAGGACAGGGGACCTTGAAAAACTGTTTTTT

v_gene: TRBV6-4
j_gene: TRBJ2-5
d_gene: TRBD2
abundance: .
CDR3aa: CASSASMRGGLETQYF
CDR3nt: TGTGCCAGCAGTGCGAGTATGCGGGGGGGCCTAGAGACCCAGTACTTC